This T cell receptor (beta chain) stems from a study of blood T cell repertoires in COVID-19. Study-wide context: Whether acute or convalescent, the COVID-19 samples came from the United States, Italy and Spain. T cells, B-cell-depleted T cells, or PBMCs provided the cDNA or gDNA that served as material.

The germline CDR1 and CDR2 sequences are ENHRY and SYGVKD. V trimming: 9 bases; J trimming: 3 bases; junction bases outside the gene matches: 5. The CDR3 is 12 residues long. The study drew participants aged about 18 to 89 years from about two dozen US areas. Study processing details: Researchers report that nucleated cell counts were estimated from reference gene primer amplification. This table comes from immunoSEQ multiplex PCR, and its TCRdb copy is limited to in-frame clones, with some not included. V and J calls and clone size are those listed in that table; D and trimming were worked out from the DNA. The data show some 170,000 clones, 84% seen once.

The chain links TRBV10-3 to TRBJ2-7; 7 positions match TRBD1. The clonotype originates from a man in his fifties who had recovered from COVID-19. The sequenced sample consisted of PBMCs or T cells enriched from blood (not recorded which). The CDR3 here is CAIRDRFYEQYF. The CDR3 coding sequence is TGTGCCATTAGGGACAGATTCTACGAGCAGTACTTC.